This note documents a single T cell receptor beta chain sequence. These data are taken from a study of blood T cell repertoires in COVID-19. Across the whole study: Donors in the United States, Italy and Spain gave samples during acute or convalescent COVID-19. From T cells, B-cell-depleted T cells, or PBMCs came the material, which was cDNA or gDNA.

How the authors handled the data: Reference gene primer amplification in the assay estimated nucleated cell counts. Using immunoSEQ multiplex PCR, the repertoire was profiled, and TCRdb retains in-frame clones only, with some absent. The DNA was the basis for D and trimming; V, J and clone size are from that table. The sample lists approximately 67,000 clones, more than 75% occurring once. Looked up from germline, CDR1 is MGHRA and CDR2 is YSYEKL. The V and J ends lost 1 base and 1 base, in that order; junction bases with no gene match: 6. The CDR3 is 16 amino acids. Sequencing was performed on peripheral blood. The genes are TRBV4-1 and TRBJ2-5; 7 positions match TRBD2. The receptor comes from a middle-aged man with active COVID-19. In DNA form, the CDR3 reads TGCGCCAGCAGCCAAGGTGGGCTAGCGGTCCAAGAGACCCAGTACTTC. It yields the protein CASSQGGLAVQETQYF.